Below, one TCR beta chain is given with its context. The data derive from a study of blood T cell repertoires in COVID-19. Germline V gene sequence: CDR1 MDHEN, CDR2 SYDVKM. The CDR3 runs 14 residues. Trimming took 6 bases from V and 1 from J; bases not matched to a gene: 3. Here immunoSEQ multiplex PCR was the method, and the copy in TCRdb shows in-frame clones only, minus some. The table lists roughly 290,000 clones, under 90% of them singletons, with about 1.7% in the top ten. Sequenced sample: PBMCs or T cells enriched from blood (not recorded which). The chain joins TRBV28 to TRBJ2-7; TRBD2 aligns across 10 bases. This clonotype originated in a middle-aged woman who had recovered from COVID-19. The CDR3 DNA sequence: TGTGCCAGCAGGGCTAGCGGGAGATCCTACGAGCAGTACTTC. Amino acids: CASRASGRSYEQYF.